This TCR beta chain was documented in a study of blood T cell repertoires in COVID-19. At the level of the study: Acute and convalescent COVID-19 specimens originated in the United States, Italy and Spain. T cells, B-cell-depleted T cells, or PBMCs provided the cDNA or gDNA that served as material.

In the authors' methods: Estimates of nucleated cell counts were drawn from the amplification of reference gene primers. Sequencing was performed with immunoSEQ multiplex PCR; in TCRdb, only in-frame clones are kept and a portion is missing. D and trimming come from the DNA, and the V and J calls and clone size come from that table. The sample holds 150,000 to 200,000 clones, roughly 90% seen once. Germline V gives CDR1 SGHRS, CDR2 YFSETQ. The CDR3 loop spans 18 amino acids. V dropped 4 bases and J dropped 4; count of bases not matched to a gene: 19. V is TRBV5-1 and J is TRBJ2-7, with 8 positions matching TRBD2. The sequence came from a man in his sixties with active or convalescent COVID-19. The sequencing sample was made of peripheral blood. DNA for the CDR3: TGCGCCAGCAGCCCTAAGGAGAGTAGCGGGACCGCCGCGTACGAGCAGTACTTC. It is translated as CASSPKESSGTAAYEQYF.